This T cell receptor (beta chain) was observed in a study of blood T cell repertoires in COVID-19. About the study: COVID-19 samples, acute and convalescent, were from the United States, Italy and Spain.

Patients at the Seattle site were enrolled during active infection and followed longitudinally. As processed by the authors: Researchers report that nucleated cell counts were estimated from reference gene primer amplification. Some clones are missing from TCRdb's copy, which holds only in-frame ones; the method was immunoSEQ multiplex PCR. D and trimming come from the DNA, and the V and J calls and clone size come from that table. This repertoire shows roughly 100,000 clones, around nine tenths found once; its top ten account for 1.9%. CDR1 and CDR2 from the germline V gene are KGHSH and LQKENI. The CDR3 consists of 14 residues. V dropped 3 bases and J dropped 4 bases, with 12 bases sitting between them.

This TCR was recovered from a woman aged 50 to 60 with COVID-19, enrolled during active disease. V and J are TRBV18 and TRBJ1-2, with a tentative D call TRBD1 (5 bases). The sample taken for sequencing was peripheral blood. The CDR3 region has the DNA TGTGCCAGCTCACCTAGTGGGGACTCCTATGGCTACACCTTC. Amino acids: CASSPSGDSYGYTF.